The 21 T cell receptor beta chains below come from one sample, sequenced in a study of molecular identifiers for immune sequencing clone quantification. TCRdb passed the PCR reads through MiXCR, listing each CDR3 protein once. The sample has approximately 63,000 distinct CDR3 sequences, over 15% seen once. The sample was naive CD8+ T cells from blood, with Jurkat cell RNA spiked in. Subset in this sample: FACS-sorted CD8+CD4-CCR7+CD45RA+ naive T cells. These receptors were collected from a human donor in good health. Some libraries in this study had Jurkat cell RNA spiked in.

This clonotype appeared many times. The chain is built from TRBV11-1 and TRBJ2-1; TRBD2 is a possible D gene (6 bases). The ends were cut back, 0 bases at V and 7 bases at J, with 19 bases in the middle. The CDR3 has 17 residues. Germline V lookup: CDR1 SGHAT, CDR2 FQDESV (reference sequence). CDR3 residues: CASSLARGDSESNEQFF. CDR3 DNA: TGTGCCAGCAGCTTAGCGCGGGGAGATTCGGAGAGTAATGAGCAGTTCTTC.

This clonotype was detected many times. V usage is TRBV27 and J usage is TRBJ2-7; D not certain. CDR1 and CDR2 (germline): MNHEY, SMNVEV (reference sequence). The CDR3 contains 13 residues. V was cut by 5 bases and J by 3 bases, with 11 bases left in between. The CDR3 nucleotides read TGTGCCAGCAGTGCAGGAACCAACTACGAGCAGTACTTC. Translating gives CASSAGTNYEQYF.

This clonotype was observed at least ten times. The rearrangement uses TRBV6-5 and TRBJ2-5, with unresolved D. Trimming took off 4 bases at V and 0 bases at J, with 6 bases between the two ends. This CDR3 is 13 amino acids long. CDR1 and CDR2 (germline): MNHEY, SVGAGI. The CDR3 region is CASSLQYQETQYF. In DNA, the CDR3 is TGTGCCAGCAGTTTGCAGTACCAAGAGACCCAGTACTTC.

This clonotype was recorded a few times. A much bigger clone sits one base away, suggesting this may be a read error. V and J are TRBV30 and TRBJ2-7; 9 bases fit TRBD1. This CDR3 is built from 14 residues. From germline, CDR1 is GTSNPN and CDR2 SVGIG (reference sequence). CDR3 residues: CARSLGTGYYEQYF. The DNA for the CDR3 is TGTGCCCGGAGTCTCGGGACAGGGTACTACGAGCAGTACTTC.

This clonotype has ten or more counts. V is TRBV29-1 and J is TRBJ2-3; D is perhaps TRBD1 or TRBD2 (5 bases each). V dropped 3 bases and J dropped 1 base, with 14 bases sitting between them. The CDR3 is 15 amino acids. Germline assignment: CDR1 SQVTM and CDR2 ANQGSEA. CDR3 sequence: CSVEPGLEGTDTQYF. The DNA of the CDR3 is TGCAGCGTTGAGCCGGGGCTGGAGGGCACAGATACGCAGTATTTT.

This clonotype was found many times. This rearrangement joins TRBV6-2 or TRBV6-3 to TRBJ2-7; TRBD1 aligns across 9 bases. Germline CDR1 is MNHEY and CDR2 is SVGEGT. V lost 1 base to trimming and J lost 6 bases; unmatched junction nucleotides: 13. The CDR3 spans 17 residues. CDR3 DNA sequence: TGTGCCAGCAGTTACTTTGTTGGACAGGGGATAGATGCCGAGCAGTACTTC. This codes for CASSYFVGQGIDAEQYF.

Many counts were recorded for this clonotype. CDR3 residues: CASSPDTGANTEAFF. Written as DNA, the CDR3 is TGTGCCAGCAGTCCAGATACAGGGGCCAACACTGAAGCTTTCTTT. This sequence joins TRBV28 and TRBJ1-1; 7 bases match TRBD1. Germline CDR1 is MDHEN and CDR2 is SYDVKM. This CDR3 region has 15 residues. V shed 5 bases and J 2 bases; nucleotides not matched to a gene: 8.

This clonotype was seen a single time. Here the CDR3 DNA reads TGTGCCAGCAGCTTAGATCGGTTTCAGCCCCAGCATTTT. Protein sequence: CASSLDRFQPQHF. V gene TRBV11-2 combines with J gene TRBJ1-5, with D uncertain. The CDR3 spans 13 residues. Germline-derived CDR1 and CDR2 are SGHAT and FQNNGV. The V gene lost 0 bases and the J gene lost 6 bases, with 6 bases spanning the gap.

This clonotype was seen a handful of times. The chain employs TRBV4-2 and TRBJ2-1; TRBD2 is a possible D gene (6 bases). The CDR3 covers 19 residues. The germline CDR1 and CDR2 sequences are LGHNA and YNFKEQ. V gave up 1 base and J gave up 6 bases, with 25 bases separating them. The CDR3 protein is CASSQGSGFIFGDFNEQFF. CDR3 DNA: TGTGCCAGCAGCCAAGGAAGCGGGTTTATATTTGGAGATTTCAATGAGCAGTTCTTC.

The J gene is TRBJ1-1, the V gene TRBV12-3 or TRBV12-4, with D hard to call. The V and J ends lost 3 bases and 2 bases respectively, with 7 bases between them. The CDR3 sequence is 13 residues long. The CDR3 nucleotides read TGTGCCAGCAGTTTCGCGGTTAACACTGAAGCTTTCTTT. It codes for CASSFAVNTEAFF.

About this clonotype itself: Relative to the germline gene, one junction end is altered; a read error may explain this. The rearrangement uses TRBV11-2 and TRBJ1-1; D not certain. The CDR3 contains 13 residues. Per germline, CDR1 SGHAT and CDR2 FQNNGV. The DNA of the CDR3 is TGTGCCGGCAGCTTAGGCCTGGGAACTGAAGCTTTCTTT. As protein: CAGSLGLGTEAFF.

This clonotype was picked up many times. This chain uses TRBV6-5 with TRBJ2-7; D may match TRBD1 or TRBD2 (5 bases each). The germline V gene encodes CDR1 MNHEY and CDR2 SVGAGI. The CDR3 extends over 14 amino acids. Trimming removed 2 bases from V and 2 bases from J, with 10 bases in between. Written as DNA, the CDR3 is TGTGCCAGCAGTTACGGGGGATCCACCTACGAGCAGTACTTC. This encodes CASSYGGSTYEQYF.

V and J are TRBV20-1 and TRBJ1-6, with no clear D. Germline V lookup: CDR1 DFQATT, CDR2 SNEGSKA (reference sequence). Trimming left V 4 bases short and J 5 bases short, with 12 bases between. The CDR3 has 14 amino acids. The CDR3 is CSAILRHDNSPLHF. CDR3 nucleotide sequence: TGCAGTGCTATACTCCGACACGATAATTCACCCCTCCACTTT.

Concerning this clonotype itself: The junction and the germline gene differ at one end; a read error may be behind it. CDR3 in amino acids: CANSDPAGGGNEQFF. CDR3 in DNA: TGTGCCAACAGTGACCCCGCGGGAGGGGGCAATGAGCAGTTCTTC. The chain combines TRBV2 with TRBJ2-1; 9 nucleotides match TRBD2. Germline lookup yields CDR1 SNHLY and CDR2 FYNNEI. The CDR3 is 15 residues long.

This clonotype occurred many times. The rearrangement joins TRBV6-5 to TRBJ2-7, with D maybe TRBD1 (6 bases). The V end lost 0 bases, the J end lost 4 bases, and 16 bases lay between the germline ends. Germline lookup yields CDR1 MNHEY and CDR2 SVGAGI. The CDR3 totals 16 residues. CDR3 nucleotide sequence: TGTGCCAGCAGTTACTCGAAGGCCGTGGGGGCATACGAGCAGTACTTC. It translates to CASSYSKAVGAYEQYF.

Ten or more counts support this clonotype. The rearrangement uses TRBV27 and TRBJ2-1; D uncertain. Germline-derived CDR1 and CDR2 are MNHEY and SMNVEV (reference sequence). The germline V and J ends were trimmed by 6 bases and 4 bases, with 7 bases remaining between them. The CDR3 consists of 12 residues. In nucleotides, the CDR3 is TGTGCCAGCAGGGCCCTTTACAATGAGCAGTTCTTC. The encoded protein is CASRALYNEQFF.

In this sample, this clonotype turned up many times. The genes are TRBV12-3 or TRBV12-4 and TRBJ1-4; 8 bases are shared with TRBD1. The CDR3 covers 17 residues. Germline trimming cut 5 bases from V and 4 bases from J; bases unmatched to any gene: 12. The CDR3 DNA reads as TGTGCCAGCAGTCCAGGACAGGGTCAGCGGGGTAATGAAAAACTGTTTTTT. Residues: CASSPGQGQRGNEKLFF.

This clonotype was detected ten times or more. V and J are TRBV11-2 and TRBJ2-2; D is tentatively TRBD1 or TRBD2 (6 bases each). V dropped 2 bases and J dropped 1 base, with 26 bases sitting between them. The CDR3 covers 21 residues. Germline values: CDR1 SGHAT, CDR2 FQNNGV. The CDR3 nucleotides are TGTGCCAGCAGCTTACCACAACACCCGGGGGCAGGGCTAAAGAACACCGGGGAGCTGTTTTTT. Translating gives CASSLPQHPGAGLKNTGELFF.

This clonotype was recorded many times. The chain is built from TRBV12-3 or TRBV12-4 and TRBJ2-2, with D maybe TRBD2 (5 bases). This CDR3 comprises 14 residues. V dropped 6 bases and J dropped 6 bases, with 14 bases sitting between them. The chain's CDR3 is CASSRRTGPGELFF. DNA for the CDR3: TGTGCCAGCAGCCGTCGGACTGGGCCCGGGGAGCTGTTTTTT.

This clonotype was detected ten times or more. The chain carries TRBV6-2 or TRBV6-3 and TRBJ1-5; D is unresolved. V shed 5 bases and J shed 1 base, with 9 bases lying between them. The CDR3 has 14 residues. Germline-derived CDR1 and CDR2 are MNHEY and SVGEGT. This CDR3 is CASSQAQSNQPQHF. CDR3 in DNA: TGTGCCAGCAGTCAGGCACAGAGCAATCAGCCCCAGCATTTT.

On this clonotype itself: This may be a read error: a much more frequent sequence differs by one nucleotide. CDR3 in amino acids: CAGSDLTGQGYEQYF. The CDR3, as DNA: TGCGCCGGCAGCGATCTAACGGGACAGGGCTACGAGCAGTACTTC. The chain employs TRBV5-1 and TRBJ2-7, with 9 positions matching TRBD1. The CDR3 sequence is 15 residues long. The germline gives CDR1 SGHRS, CDR2 YFSETQ.